What follows are 9 T cell receptor beta chains derived from one specimen sequenced in a study of early T cells in non-severe SARS-CoV-2 infection. TCRdb reanalysed the 5' RACE reads using MiXCR and keeps one entry per CDR3 protein. This table has tens of thousands of distinct CDR3 sequences, over 8% appearing once. The source material was whole blood. All receptors derive from an adult who was a healthcare worker with PCR-confirmed SARS-CoV-2 infection or an uninfected control (not recorded which).

Ten or more counts support this clonotype. The gene calls are TRBV4-1 and TRBJ1-1, with 10 bases lining up with TRBD1. Trimming at V came to 0 bases and at J to 4 bases, leaving 5 bases not matched to a gene. The CDR3 sequence is 16 residues long. The germline gives CDR1 MGHRA, CDR2 YSYEKL. Written as DNA, the CDR3 is TGCGCCAGCAGCCAAGATGAGGGACAGGGGTGCACTGAAGCTTTCTTT. It is translated as CASSQDEGQGCTEAFF.

Concerning this clonotype: An end of the junction differs from the germline gene, which may be a read error. CDR3 sequence reads: CASSLAGGAYEQYF. CDR3 coding DNA: TGTGCCAGCAGCCTAGCGGGAGGTGCCTACGAGCAGTACTTC. The chain is built from TRBV7-9 and TRBJ2-7; 11 nucleotides line up with TRBD2. CDR1 and CDR2 (germline): SEHNR, FQNEAQ (reference sequence). This CDR3 comprises 14 residues.

This clonotype was picked up many times. The chain is built from TRBV7-2 and TRBJ2-5; D unresolved. V gave up 5 bases and J gave up 5 bases, with 9 bases separating them. Germline lookup yields CDR1 SGHTA and CDR2 FQGNSA. This CDR3 spans 12 amino acids. CDR3: CASSDQGETQYF. The CDR3 bases are TGTGCCAGCAGCGATCAAGGGGAGACCCAGTACTTC.

The table lists this clonotype with many counts. The chain uses TRBV5-1 and TRBJ2-2; D is perhaps TRBD1 (6 bases). The CDR3 totals 15 residues. Germline V CDR1 and CDR2: SGHRS, YFSETQ. The V end lost 5 bases, the J end lost 6 bases, and 17 bases lay between the germline ends. CDR3 amino acids: CASSNRQARPGELFF. CDR3 DNA: TGCGCCAGCAGTAATCGACAGGCCCGGCCCGGGGAGCTGTTTTTT.

The V and J genes are TRBV5-6 and TRBJ2-1; 7 bases match TRBD1. Losses at the gene ends were 2 bases for V and 4 bases for J; bases not matched to a gene: 3. The CDR3 is made up of 14 amino acids. Germline CDR1 reads SGHDT; CDR2 reads YYEEEE. The CDR3 nucleotides are TGTGCCAGCAGCTTCACAGGGGAGTACAATGAGCAGTTCTTC. Translating it yields CASSFTGEYNEQFF.

The table lists this clonotype with many counts. This chain links TRBV12-2 with TRBJ2-5; the D call in the table, TRBD2, was not verified against the DNA. TRBV12-2 counts as a pseudogene. The CDR3 has 15 amino acids. The CDR3 sequence: CASRLSAGGPETQYF. The CDR3 DNA is TGTGCAAGTCGCTTATCGGCGGGAGGCCCGGAGACCCAGTACTTC.

This clonotype was seen repeatedly, ten times or more. The chain combines TRBV18 with TRBJ2-6, with a weak D call TRBD2 (6 bases). This CDR3 spans 17 amino acids. Germline CDR1 is KGHSH and CDR2 is LQKENI. Deletions cut 0 bases from V and 0 bases from J, with 9 bases between. The CDR3 DNA is TGTGCCAGCTCACCACCTCGGGGGAGCTCTGGGGCCAACGTCCTGACTTTC. This gives the protein CASSPPRGSSGANVLTF.

The table lists this clonotype with many counts. The CDR3 nucleotides read TGTGCCAGTAGAATCCCGGGGGGAGGTCAGCCCCAGCATTTT. It yields the protein CASRIPGGGQPQHF. The chain has TRBV19 and TRBJ1-5; D possibly corresponds to TRBD1 (5 bases). The CDR3 has 14 residues. From germline, CDR1 is LNHDA and CDR2 SQIVND (reference sequence). With 6 bases removed from V and 6 bases from J, the gap between germline ends came to 15 bases.

The table lists this clonotype with many counts. The chain combines TRBV29-1 with TRBJ1-1; unclear D gene. V shed 4 bases and J shed 1 base, with 7 bases lying between them. CDR3 length equals 12 residues. Germline-derived CDR1 and CDR2 are SQVTM and ANQGSEA. The CDR3, as DNA: TGCAGCGTTGCACCGAGGAACACTGAAGCTTTCTTT. It is translated as CSVAPRNTEAFF.